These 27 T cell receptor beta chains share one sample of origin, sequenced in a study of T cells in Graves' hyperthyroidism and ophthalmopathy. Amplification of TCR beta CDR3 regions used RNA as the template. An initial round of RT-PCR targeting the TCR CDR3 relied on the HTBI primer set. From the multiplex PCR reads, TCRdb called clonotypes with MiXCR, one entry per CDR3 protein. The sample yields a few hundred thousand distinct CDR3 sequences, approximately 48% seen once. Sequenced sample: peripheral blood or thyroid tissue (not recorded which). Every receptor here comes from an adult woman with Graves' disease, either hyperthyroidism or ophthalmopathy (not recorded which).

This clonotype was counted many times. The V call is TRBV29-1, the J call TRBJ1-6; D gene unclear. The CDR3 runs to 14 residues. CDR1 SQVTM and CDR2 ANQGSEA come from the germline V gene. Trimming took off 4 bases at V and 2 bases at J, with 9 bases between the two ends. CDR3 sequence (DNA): TGCAGCGTTGCAGATGCCGCCTATAATTCACCCCTCCACTTT. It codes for CSVADAAYNSPLHF.

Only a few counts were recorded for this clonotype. As DNA, the CDR3 is TGCAGCGTTGAACAGGACACTGAAGCTTTCTTT. This translates into CSVEQDTEAFF. The genes are TRBV29-1 and TRBJ1-1; D is unclear. CDR3 length: 11 amino acids. Germline-derived CDR1 and CDR2 are SQVTM and ANQGSEA. Trimming stripped 2 bases from V and 3 bases from J, with 4 bases between.

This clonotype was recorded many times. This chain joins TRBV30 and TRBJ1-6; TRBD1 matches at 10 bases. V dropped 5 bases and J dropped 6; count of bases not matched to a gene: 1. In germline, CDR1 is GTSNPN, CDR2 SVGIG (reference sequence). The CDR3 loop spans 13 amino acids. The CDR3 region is CAWRDRGNSPLHF. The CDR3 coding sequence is TGTGCCTGGCGGGACAGGGGTAATTCACCCCTCCACTTT.

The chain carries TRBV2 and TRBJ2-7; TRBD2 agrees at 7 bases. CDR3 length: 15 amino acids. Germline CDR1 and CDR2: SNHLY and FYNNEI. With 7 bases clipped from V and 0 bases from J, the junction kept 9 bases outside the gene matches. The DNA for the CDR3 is TGTGCCAGCACCCCAGGGAGGGCAAGCTCCTACGAGCAGTACTTC. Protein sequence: CASTPGRASSYEQYF.

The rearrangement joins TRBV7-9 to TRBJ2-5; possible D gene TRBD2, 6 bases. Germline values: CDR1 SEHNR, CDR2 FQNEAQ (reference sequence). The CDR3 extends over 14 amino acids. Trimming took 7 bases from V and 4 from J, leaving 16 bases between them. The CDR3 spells CASTPPGVAETQYF. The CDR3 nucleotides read TGTGCCAGCACCCCCCCGGGAGTGGCAGAGACCCAGTACTTC.

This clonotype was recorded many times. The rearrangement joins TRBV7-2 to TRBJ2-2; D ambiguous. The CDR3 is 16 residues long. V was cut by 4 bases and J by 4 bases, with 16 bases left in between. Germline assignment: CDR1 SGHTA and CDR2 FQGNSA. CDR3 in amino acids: CASSSETGRITGELFF. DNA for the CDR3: TGTGCCAGCAGCTCAGAAACTGGGCGGATCACCGGGGAGCTGTTTTTT.

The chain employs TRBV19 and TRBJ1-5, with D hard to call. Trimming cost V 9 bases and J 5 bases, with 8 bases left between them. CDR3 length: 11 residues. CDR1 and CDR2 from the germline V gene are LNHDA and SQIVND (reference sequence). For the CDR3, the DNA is TGTGCCAGGGTGGGAGATCAGCCCCAGCATTTT. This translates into CARVGDQPQHF.

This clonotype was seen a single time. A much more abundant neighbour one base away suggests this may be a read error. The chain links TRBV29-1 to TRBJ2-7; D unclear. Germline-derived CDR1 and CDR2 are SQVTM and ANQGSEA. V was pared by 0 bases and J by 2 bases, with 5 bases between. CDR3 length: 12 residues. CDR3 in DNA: TGCAGCGTTGAAGAGGGGACCTACGAGCAGTACTTC. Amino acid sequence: CSVEEGTYEQYF.

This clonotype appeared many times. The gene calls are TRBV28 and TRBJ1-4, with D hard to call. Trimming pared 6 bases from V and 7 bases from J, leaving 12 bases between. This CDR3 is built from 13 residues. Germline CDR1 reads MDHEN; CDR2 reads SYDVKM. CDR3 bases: TGTGCCAGCAGCACCGGAGCTGGTGAAAAACTGTTTTTT. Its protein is CASSTGAGEKLFF.

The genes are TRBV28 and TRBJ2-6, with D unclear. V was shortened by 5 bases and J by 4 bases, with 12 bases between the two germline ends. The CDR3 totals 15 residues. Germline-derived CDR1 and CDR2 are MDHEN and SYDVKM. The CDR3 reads CASSLPHKGANVLTF. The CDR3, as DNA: TGTGCCAGCAGTCTCCCCCACAAGGGGGCCAACGTCCTGACTTTC.

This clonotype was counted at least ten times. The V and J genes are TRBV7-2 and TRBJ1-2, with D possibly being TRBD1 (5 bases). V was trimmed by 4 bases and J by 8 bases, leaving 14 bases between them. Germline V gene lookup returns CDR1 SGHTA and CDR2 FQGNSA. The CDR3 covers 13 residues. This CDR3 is CASSSGFRDGYTF. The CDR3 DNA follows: TGTGCCAGCAGCTCCGGGTTCAGGGACGGCTACACCTTC.

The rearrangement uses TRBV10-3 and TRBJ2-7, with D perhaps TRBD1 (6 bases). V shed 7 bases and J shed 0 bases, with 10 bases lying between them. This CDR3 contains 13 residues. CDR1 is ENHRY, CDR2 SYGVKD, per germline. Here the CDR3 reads CAIKPGDSYEQYF. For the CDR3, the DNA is TGTGCCATCAAACCAGGGGACTCCTACGAGCAGTACTTC.

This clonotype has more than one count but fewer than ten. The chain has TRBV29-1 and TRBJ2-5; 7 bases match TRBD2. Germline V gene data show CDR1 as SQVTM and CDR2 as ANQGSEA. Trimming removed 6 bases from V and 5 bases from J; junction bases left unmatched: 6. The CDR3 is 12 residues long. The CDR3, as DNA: TGCAGCGTCGGCCGGCGGGAGGAGACCCAGTACTTC. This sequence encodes CSVGRREETQYF.

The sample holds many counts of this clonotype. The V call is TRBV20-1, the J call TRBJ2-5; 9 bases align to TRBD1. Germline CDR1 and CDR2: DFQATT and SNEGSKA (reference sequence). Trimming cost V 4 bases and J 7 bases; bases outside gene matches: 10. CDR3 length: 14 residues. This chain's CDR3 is CSATPGQGSGTQYF. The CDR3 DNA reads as TGCAGTGCTACCCCGGGACAGGGTAGTGGGACCCAGTACTTC.

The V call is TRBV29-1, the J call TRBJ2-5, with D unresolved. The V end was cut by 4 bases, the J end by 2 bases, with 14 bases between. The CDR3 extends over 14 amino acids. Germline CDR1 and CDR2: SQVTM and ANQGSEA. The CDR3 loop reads CSVGETMRQETQYF. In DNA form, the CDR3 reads TGCAGCGTTGGCGAGACAATGCGGCAAGAGACCCAGTACTTC.

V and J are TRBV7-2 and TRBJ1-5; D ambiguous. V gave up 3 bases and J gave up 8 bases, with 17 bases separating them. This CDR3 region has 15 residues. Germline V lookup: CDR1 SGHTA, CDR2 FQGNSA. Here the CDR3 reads CASSLNTGRFEPQHF. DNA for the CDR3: TGTGCCAGCAGCTTGAACACCGGGAGGTTTGAGCCCCAGCATTTT.

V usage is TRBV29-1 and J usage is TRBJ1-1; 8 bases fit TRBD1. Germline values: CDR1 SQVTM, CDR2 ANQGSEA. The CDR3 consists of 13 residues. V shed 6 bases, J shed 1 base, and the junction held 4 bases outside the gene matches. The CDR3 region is CSVTGTGNTEAFF. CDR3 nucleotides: TGCAGCGTGACCGGGACAGGGAACACTGAAGCTTTCTTT.

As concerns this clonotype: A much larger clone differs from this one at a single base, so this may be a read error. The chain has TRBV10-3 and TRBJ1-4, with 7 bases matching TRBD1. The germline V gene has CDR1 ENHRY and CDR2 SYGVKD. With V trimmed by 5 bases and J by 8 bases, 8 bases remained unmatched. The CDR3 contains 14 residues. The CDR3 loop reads CAISYGTVGEKLFF. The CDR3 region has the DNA TGTGCCATCAGTTATGGGACAGTGGGGGAAAAACTGTTTTTT.

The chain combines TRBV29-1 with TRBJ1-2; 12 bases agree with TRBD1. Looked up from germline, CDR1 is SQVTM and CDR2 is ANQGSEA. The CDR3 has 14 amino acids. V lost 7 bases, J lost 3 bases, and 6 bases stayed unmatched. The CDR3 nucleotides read TGCAGCGGCGCGGGACAGGGGGCTGACTATGGCTACACCTTC. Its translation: CSGAGQGADYGYTF. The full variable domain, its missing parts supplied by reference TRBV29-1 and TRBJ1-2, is SAVISQKPSRDICQRGTSLTIQCQVDSQVTMMFWYRQQPGQSLTLIATANQGSEATYESGFVIDKFPISRPNLTFSTLTVSNMSPEDSSIYLCSGAGQGADYGYTFGSGTRLTVV.

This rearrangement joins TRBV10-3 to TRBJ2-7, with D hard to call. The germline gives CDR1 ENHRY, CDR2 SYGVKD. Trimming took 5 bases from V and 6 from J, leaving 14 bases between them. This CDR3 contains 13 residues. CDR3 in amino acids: CAISPLGPGEQYF. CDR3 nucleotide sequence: TGTGCCATCAGTCCCCTCGGGCCCGGCGAGCAGTACTTC.

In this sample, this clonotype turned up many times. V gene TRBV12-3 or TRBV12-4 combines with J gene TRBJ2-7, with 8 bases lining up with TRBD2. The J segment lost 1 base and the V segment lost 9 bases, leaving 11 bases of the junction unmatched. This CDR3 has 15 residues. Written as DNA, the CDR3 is TGTGCCAGACACCGTTTGGTAGCGGGATCCTACGAGCAGTACTTC. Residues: CARHRLVAGSYEQYF.

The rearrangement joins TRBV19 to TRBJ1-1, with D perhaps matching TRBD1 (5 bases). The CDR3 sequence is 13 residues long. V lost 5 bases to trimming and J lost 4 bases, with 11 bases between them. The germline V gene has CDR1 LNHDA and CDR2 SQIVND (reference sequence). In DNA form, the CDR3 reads TGTGCCAGTAGTCAGACAGACCTCACTGAAGCTTTCTTT. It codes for CASSQTDLTEAFF.

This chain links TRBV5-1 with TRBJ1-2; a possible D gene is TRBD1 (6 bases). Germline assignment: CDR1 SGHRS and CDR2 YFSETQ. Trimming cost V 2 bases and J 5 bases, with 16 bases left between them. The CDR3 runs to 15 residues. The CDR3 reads CASSFSYDRRYGYTF. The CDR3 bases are TGCGCCAGCAGCTTTTCATACGACAGGAGATATGGCTACACCTTC.

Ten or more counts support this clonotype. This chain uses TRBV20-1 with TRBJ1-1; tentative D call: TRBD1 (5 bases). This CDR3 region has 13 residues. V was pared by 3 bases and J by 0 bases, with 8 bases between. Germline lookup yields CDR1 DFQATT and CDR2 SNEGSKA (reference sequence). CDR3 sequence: CSASYRLNTEAFF. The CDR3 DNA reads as TGCAGTGCTAGCTACAGGTTGAACACTGAAGCTTTCTTT.

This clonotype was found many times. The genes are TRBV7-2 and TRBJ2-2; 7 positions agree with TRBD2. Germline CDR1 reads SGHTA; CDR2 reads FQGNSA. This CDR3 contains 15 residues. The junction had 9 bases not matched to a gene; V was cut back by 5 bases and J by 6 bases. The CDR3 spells CASSLTTSFPGELFF. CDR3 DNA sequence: TGTGCCAGCAGCCTCACGACTAGCTTCCCCGGGGAGCTGTTTTTT.

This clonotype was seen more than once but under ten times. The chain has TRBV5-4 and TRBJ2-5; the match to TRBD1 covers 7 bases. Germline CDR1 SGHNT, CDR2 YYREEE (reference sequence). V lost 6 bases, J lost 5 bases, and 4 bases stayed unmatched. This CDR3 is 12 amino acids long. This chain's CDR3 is CASMPGQETQYF. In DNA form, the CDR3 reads TGTGCCAGCATGCCGGGACAGGAGACCCAGTACTTC.

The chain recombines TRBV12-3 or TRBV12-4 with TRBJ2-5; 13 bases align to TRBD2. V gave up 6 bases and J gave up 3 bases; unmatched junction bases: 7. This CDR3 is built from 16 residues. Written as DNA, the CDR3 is TGTGCCAGCAGCGTCCAACTAGCGGGAGGGAAAGAGACCCAGTACTTC. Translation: CASSVQLAGGKETQYF.